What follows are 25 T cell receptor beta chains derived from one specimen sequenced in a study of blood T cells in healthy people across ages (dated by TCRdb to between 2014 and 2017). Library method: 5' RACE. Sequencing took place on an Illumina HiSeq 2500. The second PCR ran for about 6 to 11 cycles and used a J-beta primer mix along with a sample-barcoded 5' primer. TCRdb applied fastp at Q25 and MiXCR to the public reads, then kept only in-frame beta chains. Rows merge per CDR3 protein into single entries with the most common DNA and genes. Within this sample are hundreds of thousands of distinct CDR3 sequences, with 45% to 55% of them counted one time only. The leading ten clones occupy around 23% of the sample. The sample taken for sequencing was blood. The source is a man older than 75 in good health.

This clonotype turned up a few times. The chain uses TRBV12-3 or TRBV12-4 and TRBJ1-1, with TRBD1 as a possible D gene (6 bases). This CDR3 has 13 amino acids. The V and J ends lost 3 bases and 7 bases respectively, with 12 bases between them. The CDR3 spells CASSFNRAIEAFF. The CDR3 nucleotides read TGTGCCAGCAGTTTTAACAGGGCCATTGAAGCTTTCTTT.

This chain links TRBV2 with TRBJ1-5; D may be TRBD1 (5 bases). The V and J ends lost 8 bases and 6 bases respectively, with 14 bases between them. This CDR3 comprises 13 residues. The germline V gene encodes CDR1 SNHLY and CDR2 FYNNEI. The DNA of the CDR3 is TGTGCCAGCGGCCGGGACGCAACTCAGCCCCAGCATTTT. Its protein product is CASGRDATQPQHF. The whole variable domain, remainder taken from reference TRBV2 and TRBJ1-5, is EPEVTQTPSHQVTQMGQEVILRCVPISNHLYFYWYRQILGQKVEFLVSFYNNEISEKSEIFDDQFSVERPDGSNFTLKIRSTKLEDSAMYFCASGRDATQPQHFGDGTRLSIL.

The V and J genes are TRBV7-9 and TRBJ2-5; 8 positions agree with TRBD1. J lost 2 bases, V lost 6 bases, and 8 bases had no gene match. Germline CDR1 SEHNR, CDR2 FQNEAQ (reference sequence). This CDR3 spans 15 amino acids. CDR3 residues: CASSRDRGAQETQYF. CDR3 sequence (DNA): TGTGCCAGCAGTAGAGACAGGGGAGCGCAAGAGACCCAGTACTTC.

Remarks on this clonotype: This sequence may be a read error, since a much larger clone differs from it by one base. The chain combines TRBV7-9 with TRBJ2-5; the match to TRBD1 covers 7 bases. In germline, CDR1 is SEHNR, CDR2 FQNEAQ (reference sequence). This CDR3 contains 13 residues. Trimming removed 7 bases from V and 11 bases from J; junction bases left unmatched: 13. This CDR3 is CASKQGEHNEQYF. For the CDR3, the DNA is TGTGCCAGCAAGCAGGGGGAACACAATGAGCAGTACTTC.

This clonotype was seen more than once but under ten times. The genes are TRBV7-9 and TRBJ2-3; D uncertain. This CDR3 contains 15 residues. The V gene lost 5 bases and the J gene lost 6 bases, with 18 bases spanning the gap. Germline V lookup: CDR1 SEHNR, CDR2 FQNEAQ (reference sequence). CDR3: CASSPRGGVGDTQYF. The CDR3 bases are TGTGCCAGCAGCCCCCGAGGTGGGGTAGGGGATACGCAGTATTTT.

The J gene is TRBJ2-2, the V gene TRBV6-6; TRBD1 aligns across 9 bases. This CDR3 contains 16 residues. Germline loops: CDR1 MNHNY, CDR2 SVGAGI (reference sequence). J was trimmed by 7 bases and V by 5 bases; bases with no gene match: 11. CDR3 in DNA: TGTGCCAGCAGTGCATCCGGGACAGGGTCTTTCGGGGAGCTGTTTTTT. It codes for CASSASGTGSFGELFF.

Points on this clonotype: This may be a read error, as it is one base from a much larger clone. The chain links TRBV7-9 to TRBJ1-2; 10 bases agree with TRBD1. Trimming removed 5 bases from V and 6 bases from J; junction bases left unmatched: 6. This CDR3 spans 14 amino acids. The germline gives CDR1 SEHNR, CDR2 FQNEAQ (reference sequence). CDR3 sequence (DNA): TGTGCCAGCAGCGGGACAGGGGCAGACGATGGCTACACCTTC. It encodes CASSGTGADDGYTF.

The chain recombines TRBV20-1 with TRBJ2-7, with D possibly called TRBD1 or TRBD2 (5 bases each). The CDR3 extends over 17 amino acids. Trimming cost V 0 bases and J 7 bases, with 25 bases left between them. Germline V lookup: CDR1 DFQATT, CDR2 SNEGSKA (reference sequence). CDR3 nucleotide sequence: TGCAGTGCTAGAGATCGGAGGCTCGGGGCGATCGGAAATGAGCAGTACTTC. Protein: CSARDRRLGAIGNEQYF.

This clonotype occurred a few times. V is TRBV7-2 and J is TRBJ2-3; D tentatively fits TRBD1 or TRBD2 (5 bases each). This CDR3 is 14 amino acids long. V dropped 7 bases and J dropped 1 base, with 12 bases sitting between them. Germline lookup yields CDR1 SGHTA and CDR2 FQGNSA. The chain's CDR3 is CASNYLGGTDTQYF. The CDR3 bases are TGTGCCAGCAACTACTTGGGGGGCACAGATACGCAGTATTTT.

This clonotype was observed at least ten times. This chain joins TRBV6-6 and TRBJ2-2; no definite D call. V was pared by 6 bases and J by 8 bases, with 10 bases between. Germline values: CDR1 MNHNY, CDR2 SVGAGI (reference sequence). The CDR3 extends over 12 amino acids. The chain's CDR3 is CASSNNAGELFF. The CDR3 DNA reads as TGTGCCAGCAGCAACAATGCAGGGGAGCTGTTTTTT.

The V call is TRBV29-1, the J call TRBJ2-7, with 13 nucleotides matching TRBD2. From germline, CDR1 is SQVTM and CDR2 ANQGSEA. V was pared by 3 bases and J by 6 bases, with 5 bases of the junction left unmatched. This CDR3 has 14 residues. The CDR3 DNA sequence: TGCAGCGTTGATGGACTAGCGGGAGTATCCGAGCAGTACTTC. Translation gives CSVDGLAGVSEQYF.

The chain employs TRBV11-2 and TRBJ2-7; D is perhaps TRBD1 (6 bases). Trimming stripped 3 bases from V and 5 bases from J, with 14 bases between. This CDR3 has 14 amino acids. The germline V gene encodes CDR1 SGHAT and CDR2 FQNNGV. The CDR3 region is CASSLNLRGNEQYF. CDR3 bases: TGTGCCAGCAGCTTGAACTTAAGGGGGAACGAGCAGTACTTC. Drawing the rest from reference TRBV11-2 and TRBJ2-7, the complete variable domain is EAGVAQSPRYKIIEKRQSVAFWCNPISGHATLYWYQQILGQGPKLLIQFQNNGVVDDSQLPKDRFSAERLKGVDSTLKIQPAKLEDSAVYLCASSLNLRGNEQYFGPGTRLTVT.

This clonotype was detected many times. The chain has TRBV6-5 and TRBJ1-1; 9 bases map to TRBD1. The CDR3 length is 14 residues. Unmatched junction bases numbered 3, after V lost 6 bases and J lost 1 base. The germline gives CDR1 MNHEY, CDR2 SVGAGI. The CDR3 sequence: CASRTGQGNTEAFF. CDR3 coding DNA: TGTGCCAGCAGAACGGGACAGGGGAACACTGAAGCTTTCTTT.

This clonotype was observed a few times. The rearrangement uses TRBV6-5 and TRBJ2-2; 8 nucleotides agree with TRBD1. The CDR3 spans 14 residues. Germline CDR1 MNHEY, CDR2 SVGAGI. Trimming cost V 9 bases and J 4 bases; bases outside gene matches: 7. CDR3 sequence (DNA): TGTGCCAGTTCAGGGGGCAAAGGCACCGGGGAGCTGTTTTTT. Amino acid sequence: CASSGGKGTGELFF.

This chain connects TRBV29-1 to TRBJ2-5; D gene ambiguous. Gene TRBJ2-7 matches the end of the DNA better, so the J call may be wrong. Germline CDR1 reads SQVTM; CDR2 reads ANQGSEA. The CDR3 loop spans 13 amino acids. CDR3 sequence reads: CSVEGSSPYEQYF. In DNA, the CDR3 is TGCAGCGTTGAGGGATCAAGTCCCTACGAGCAGTACTTC.

Here the CDR3 DNA reads TGTGCCAGCAGCCAAGATGCAGGGGGCACTGAAGCTTTCTTT. As protein: CASSQDAGGTEAFF. This chain uses TRBV3-1 with TRBJ1-1; 7 bases are shared with TRBD1. Germline V gives CDR1 LGHDT, CDR2 YNNKEL (reference sequence). This CDR3 spans 14 amino acids. Trimming cost V 0 bases and J 4 bases; bases outside gene matches: 2.

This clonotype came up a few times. The CDR3 region has the DNA TGTGCCAGCAGCGGACAGGGGTGGGCTGAAGCTTTCTTT. This codes for CASSGQGWAEAFF. This chain joins TRBV7-2 and TRBJ1-1, with TRBD1 identical over 9 bases. The CDR3 is 13 residues long. The V segment lost 5 bases and the J segment 6 bases; nucleotides outside the gene matches: 4. Germline V gives CDR1 SGHTA, CDR2 FQGNSA.

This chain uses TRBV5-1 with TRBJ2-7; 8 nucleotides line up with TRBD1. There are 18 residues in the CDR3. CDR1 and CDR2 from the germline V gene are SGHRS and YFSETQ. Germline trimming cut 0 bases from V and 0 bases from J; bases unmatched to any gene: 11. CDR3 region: CASSLGIVGQGISYEQYF. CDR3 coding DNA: TGCGCCAGCAGCTTGGGAATAGTAGGACAGGGAATCTCCTACGAGCAGTACTTC.

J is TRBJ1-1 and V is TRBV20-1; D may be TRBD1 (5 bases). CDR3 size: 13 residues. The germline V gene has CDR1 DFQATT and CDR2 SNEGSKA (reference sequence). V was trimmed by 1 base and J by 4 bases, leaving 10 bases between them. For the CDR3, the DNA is TGCAGTGCTAGAGGCCGCGGGGGCACTGAAGCTTTCTTT. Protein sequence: CSARGRGGTEAFF.

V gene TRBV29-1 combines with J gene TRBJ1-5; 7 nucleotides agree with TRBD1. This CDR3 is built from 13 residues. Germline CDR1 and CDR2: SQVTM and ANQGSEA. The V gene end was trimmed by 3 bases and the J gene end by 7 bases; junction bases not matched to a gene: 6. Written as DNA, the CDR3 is TGCAGCGTTGAGACAGGGTTAGGCCAGCCCCAGCATTTT. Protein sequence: CSVETGLGQPQHF.

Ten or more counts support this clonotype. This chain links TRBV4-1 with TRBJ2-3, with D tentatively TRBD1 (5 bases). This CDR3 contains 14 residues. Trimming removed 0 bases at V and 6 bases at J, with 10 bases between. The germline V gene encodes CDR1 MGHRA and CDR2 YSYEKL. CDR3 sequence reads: CASSQEWGWDTQYF. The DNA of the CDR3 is TGCGCCAGCAGCCAAGAATGGGGCTGGGATACGCAGTATTTT.

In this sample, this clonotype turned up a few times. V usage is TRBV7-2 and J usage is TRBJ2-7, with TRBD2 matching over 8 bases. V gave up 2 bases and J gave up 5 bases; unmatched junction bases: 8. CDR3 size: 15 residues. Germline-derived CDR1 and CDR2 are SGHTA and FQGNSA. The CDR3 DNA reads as TGTGCCAGCAGCTTACCCGGGACTAGAGGAAACGAGCAGTACTTC. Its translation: CASSLPGTRGNEQYF.

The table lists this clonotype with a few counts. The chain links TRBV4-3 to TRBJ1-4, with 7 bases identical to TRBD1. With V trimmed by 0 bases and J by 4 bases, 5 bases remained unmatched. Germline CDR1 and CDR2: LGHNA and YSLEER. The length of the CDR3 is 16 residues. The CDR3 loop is CASSQDVSGGNEKLFF. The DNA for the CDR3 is TGCGCCAGCAGCCAAGACGTCTCAGGGGGTAATGAAAAACTGTTTTTT.

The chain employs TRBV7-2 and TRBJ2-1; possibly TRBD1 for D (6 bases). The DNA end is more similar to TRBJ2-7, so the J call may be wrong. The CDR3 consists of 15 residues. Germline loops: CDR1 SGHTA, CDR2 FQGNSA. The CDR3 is CASSLGDMGRYEQYF. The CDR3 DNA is TGTGCCAGCAGCTTAGGGGACATGGGCAGGTACGAGCAGTACTTC.

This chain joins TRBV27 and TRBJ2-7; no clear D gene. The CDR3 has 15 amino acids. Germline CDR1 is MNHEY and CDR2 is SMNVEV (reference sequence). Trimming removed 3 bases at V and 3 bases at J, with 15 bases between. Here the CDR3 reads CASSFSGTPLYEQYF. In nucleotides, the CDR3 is TGTGCCAGCAGTTTCTCTGGTACACCCCTCTACGAGCAGTACTTC.